The 26 T cell receptor beta chains below were found in one sample sequenced in a study of cytomegalovirus exposure and HLA in healthy donors. PCR was performed using 60 Vbeta and 13 Jbeta primers. The method was immunoSEQ multiplex PCR; TCRdb's version includes in-frame clones alone and lacks a portion of them. This repertoire comprises some 130,000 clones; its ten largest clones make up roughly 1.7%. The sequenced material came from PBMCs. The receptors were sampled from a woman between 35 and 50 years old in good health and CMV-seropositive.

The genes are TRBV7-6 and TRBJ2-1, with 7 bases that match TRBD2. Unmatched junction bases numbered 3, after V lost 1 base and J lost 6 bases. Germline loops: CDR1 SGHVS, CDR2 FNYEAQ. The CDR3 runs to 14 residues. In nucleotides, the CDR3 is TGTGCCAGCAGCTTAGGGGGGAGGGCCAATGAGCAGTTCTTC. Translated, it gives CASSLGGRANEQFF.

The chain combines TRBV6-9 with TRBJ2-1; maybe TRBD2 (6 bases). This CDR3 contains 14 residues. With 4 bases removed from V and 7 bases from J, the gap between germline ends came to 14 bases. Germline V gene data show CDR1 as MNHGY and CDR2 as SVAAGI. CDR3 loop: CASSLRAGPNEQFF. CDR3 bases: TGTGCCAGCAGTTTACGGGCGGGACCTAATGAGCAGTTCTTC.

The chain is built from TRBV28 and TRBJ2-1, with 8 bases identical to TRBD2. The germline CDR1 and CDR2 sequences are MDHEN and SYDVKM. V was pared by 2 bases and J by 2 bases, with 11 bases of the junction left unmatched. The CDR3 consists of 18 residues. The CDR3 spells CASSLPSSGPPTYNEQFF. The CDR3 DNA sequence: TGTGCCAGCAGTTTACCGTCTAGCGGGCCCCCTACCTACAATGAGCAGTTCTTC.

The chain employs TRBV9 and TRBJ1-2; D remains unclear. Germline-derived CDR1 and CDR2 are SGDLS and YYNGEE. V gave up 2 bases and J gave up 1 base, with 6 bases separating them. CDR3 length equals 13 residues. CDR3 region: CASSVEDNYGYTF. In DNA, the CDR3 is TGTGCCAGCAGCGTTGAGGATAACTATGGCTACACCTTC.

This rearrangement joins TRBV11-3 to TRBJ2-5; D possibly corresponds to TRBD2 (5 bases). The CDR3 sequence is 13 residues long. Germline loops: CDR1 SGHNT, CDR2 YENEEA. V gave up 4 bases and J gave up 5 bases, with 11 bases separating them. CDR3 bases: TGTGCCAGCAGCTATGGCCCGGGGGAGACCCAGTACTTC. It specifies CASSYGPGETQYF.

The rearrangement uses TRBV5-1 and TRBJ2-1; 8 bases align to TRBD1. From germline, CDR1 is SGHRS and CDR2 YFSETQ. The CDR3 spans 15 residues. The V and J ends lost 0 bases and 3 bases, in that order; junction bases with no gene match: 2. The CDR3 coding sequence is TGCGCCAGCAGCTTGGGGACAGGGCGCTACAATGAGCAGTTCTTC. Its protein is CASSLGTGRYNEQFF.

CDR3 coding DNA: TGTGCCAGTAGTCCGTATACCGGGACATATAACAATGAGCAGTTCTTC. It codes for CASSPYTGTYNNEQFF. J is TRBJ2-1 and V is TRBV19; D may be TRBD1 (6 bases). The CDR3 sequence is 16 residues long. Trimming took off 5 bases at V and 5 bases at J, with 19 bases between the two ends. Germline CDR1 LNHDA, CDR2 SQIVND (reference sequence).

This chain joins TRBV7-3 and TRBJ2-2; D remains unclear. The CDR3 runs 12 residues. The germline V and J ends were trimmed by 4 bases and 5 bases, with 5 bases remaining between them. The germline gives CDR1 SGHTA, CDR2 FQGTGA. The CDR3 nucleotides read TGTGCCAGCAGCTCCCGGACCGGGGAGCTGTTTTTT. This sequence encodes CASSSRTGELFF.

The chain carries TRBV5-6 and TRBJ2-5, with TRBD1 as a possible D gene (6 bases). This CDR3 spans 17 amino acids. V shed 1 base and J shed 0 bases, with 16 bases lying between them. CDR1 is SGHDT and CDR2 is YYEEEE in the germline V gene. The CDR3 here is CASSLILFDRYQETQYF. The DNA for the CDR3 is TGTGCCAGCAGCTTGATCCTCTTCGACAGGTACCAAGAGACCCAGTACTTC.

V usage is TRBV6-6 and J usage is TRBJ1-4; TRBD1 matches at 8 bases. The CDR3 loop spans 15 amino acids. With V trimmed by 7 bases and J by 5 bases, 9 bases remained unmatched. Germline V gene lookup returns CDR1 MNHNY and CDR2 SVGAGI (reference sequence). The CDR3 DNA reads as TGTGCCAGCACCCTAACCAGGACAGGGAATGAAAAACTGTTTTTT. This gives the protein CASTLTRTGNEKLFF.

CDR3 bases: TGTGCCAGCAGCTTGGACGGAGGGGGGGTGCAGCCCCAGCATTTT. Protein sequence: CASSLDGGGVQPQHF. The V call is TRBV5-5, the J call TRBJ1-5; a weak D match, TRBD1 (6 bases). From germline, CDR1 is SGHKS and CDR2 YYEKEE (reference sequence). With 0 bases removed from V and 7 bases from J, the gap between germline ends came to 14 bases. The CDR3 covers 15 residues.

The chain uses TRBV9 and TRBJ2-3; 13 bases are shared with TRBD2. The CDR3 has 15 residues. From germline, CDR1 is SGDLS and CDR2 YYNGEE. V trimming: 5 bases; J trimming: 6 bases; junction bases outside the gene matches: 6. As DNA, the CDR3 is TGTGCCAGCAGTCGGGGACTAGCGGGGAGTGATACGCAGTATTTT. It translates to CASSRGLAGSDTQYF.

The rearrangement links TRBV2 to TRBJ1-1; TRBD1 matches at 7 bases. The CDR3 extends over 14 amino acids. From germline, CDR1 is SNHLY and CDR2 FYNNEI. J lost 3 bases, V lost 3 bases, and 4 bases had no gene match. Here the CDR3 DNA reads TGTGCCAGCAGTGAGGGGCAGGGGGACACTGAAGCTTTCTTT. Amino acid sequence: CASSEGQGDTEAFF.

This sequence joins TRBV4-1 and TRBJ2-7, with 8 bases fitting TRBD1. This CDR3 is 18 amino acids long. Germline-derived CDR1 and CDR2 are MGHRA and YSYEKL. Trimming took 1 base from V and 7 from J; bases not matched to a gene: 18. The CDR3 bases are TGCGCCAGCAGCCAAGGACCCTCCGGGGCAGGGGGCTTGGGAGAGCAGTACTTC. Encoded protein: CASSQGPSGAGGLGEQYF.

The chain couples TRBV10-3 to TRBJ2-7; D might be TRBD1 (5 bases). Per the germline V gene, CDR1 is ENHRY and CDR2 is SYGVKD. The CDR3 loop spans 13 amino acids. V lost 5 bases, J lost 1 base, and 9 bases lay in between. The DNA for the CDR3 is TGTGCCATCAGTATGGCAGGGTCCTACGAGCAGTACTTC. This encodes CAISMAGSYEQYF.

J is TRBJ2-2 and V is TRBV28; D gene uncertain. The CDR3 spans 13 residues. Trimming took off 6 bases at V and 3 bases at J, with 8 bases between the two ends. Germline assignment: CDR1 MDHEN and CDR2 SYDVKM. CDR3 sequence (DNA): TGTGCCAGCAGAAACCCGGACACCGGGGAGCTGTTTTTT. It is translated as CASRNPDTGELFF. The whole variable domain, remainder taken from reference TRBV28 and TRBJ2-2, is DVKVTQSSRYLVKRTGEKVFLECVQDMDHENMFWYRQDPGLGLRLIYFSYDVKMKEKGDIPEGYSVSREKKERFSLILESASTNQTSMYLCASRNPDTGELFFGEGSRLTVL.

This chain connects TRBV5-6 to TRBJ2-2; 15 nucleotides line up with TRBD2. The CDR3 sequence is 17 residues long. Trimming cost V 4 bases and J 3 bases; bases outside gene matches: 4. Germline V CDR1 and CDR2: SGHDT, YYEEEE. The CDR3 sequence is CASSRTSGRAYTGELFF. CDR3 DNA sequence: TGTGCCAGCAGCAGGACTAGCGGGAGGGCATACACCGGGGAGCTGTTTTTT.

The chain has TRBV6-5 and TRBJ2-7; TRBD1 agrees at 7 bases. The CDR3 loop spans 15 amino acids. Unmatched junction bases numbered 10, after V lost 5 bases and J lost 3 bases. Germline CDR1 MNHEY, CDR2 SVGAGI. The chain's CDR3 is CASSGGQFSIYEQYF. CDR3 DNA: TGTGCCAGCAGTGGGGGACAGTTCTCAATCTACGAGCAGTACTTC.

The chain is built from TRBV21-1 and TRBJ1-1. TRBV21-1 is a recognized pseudogene. The CDR3 contains 16 residues. CDR3 nucleotide sequence: TGTGCCAGCAGCGAAGGACTGGGGGGGGAGGACACTGAAGCTTTCTTT. Protein product: CASSEGLGGEDTEAFF.

V is TRBV18 and J is TRBJ2-3; TRBD2 agrees at 9 bases. From germline, CDR1 is KGHSH and CDR2 LQKENI. The ends lost 1 base at V and 2 bases at J; junction bases unmatched: 1. The CDR3 has 15 amino acids. CDR3 in DNA: TGTGCCAGCTCACCACGCGGGAGGGCCACAGATACGCAGTATTTT. This codes for CASSPRGRATDTQYF.

The CDR3 DNA reads as TGTGCCAGCAGGGGGGAGCAGGGGATGAACATGAACACTGAAGCTTTCTTT. It yields the protein CASRGEQGMNMNTEAFF. The chain is built from TRBV25-1 and TRBJ1-1; possible D gene TRBD1, 6 bases. The CDR3 has 17 residues. Germline CDR1 is MGHDK and CDR2 is SYGVNS. V lost 6 bases, J lost 0 bases, and 20 bases lay in between.

CDR3 in amino acids: CASSPQDRDRQPQHF. The CDR3 DNA is TGTGCCAGTAGCCCGCAAGACAGGGATAGACAGCCCCAGCATTTT. This chain uses TRBV19 with TRBJ1-5, with 7 bases aligning to TRBD1. The CDR3 runs to 15 residues. The trim removed 6 bases at V and 7 bases at J, leaving 12 bases unmatched. CDR1 and CDR2 (germline): LNHDA, SQIVND (reference sequence).

The V gene is TRBV7-9, the J gene TRBJ2-5; D is uncertain. The CDR3 is made up of 14 amino acids. Germline V gene data show CDR1 as SEHNR and CDR2 as FQNEAQ (reference sequence). V dropped 5 bases and J dropped 3 bases, with 13 bases sitting between them. The CDR3 nucleotides are TGTGCCAGCAGCCCGTTGCTCCTAGAAGAGACCCAGTACTTC. Translation gives CASSPLLLEETQYF. Drawing the rest from reference TRBV7-9 and TRBJ2-5, the complete variable domain is DTGVSQNPRHKITKRGQNVTFRCDPISEHNRLYWYRQTLGQGPEFLTYFQNEAQLEKSRLLSDRFSAERPKGSFSTLEIQRTEQGDSAMYLCASSPLLLEETQYFGPGTRLLVL.

V and J are TRBV2 and TRBJ2-2; 7 bases line up with TRBD2. The germline V gene has CDR1 SNHLY and CDR2 FYNNEI. Trimming at V came to 6 bases and at J to 6 bases, leaving 10 bases not matched to a gene. The CDR3 sequence is 15 residues long. The CDR3 loop reads CASSPSGRGAGELFF. The DNA of the CDR3 is TGTGCCAGCAGCCCTAGCGGCAGAGGGGCCGGGGAGCTGTTTTTT.

This chain joins TRBV28 and TRBJ2-7; the match to TRBD2 covers 12 bases. Germline CDR1 and CDR2: MDHEN and SYDVKM. This CDR3 has 16 amino acids. V shed 5 bases, J shed 4 bases, and the junction held 9 bases outside the gene matches. The CDR3 DNA is TGTGCCAGCAGTCTACCTAGCGGGAGGGCCGGGTACGAGCAGTACTTC. Residues: CASSLPSGRAGYEQYF.

This chain joins TRBV28 and TRBJ1-3; D is ambiguous. Looked up from germline, CDR1 is MDHEN and CDR2 is SYDVKM. V was shortened by 8 bases and J by 0 bases, with 20 bases between the two germline ends. The CDR3 is 17 amino acids. Here the CDR3 DNA reads TGTGCCAGCTCTAAGGCGGGCCAAAGTTACTCTGGAAACACCATATATTTT. Its translation: CASSKAGQSYSGNTIYF.